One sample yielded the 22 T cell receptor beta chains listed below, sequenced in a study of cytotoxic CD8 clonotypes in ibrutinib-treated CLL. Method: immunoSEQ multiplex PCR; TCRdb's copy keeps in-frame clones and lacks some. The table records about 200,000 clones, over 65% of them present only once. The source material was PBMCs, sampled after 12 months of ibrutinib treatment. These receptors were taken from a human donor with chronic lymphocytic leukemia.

The CDR3 region is CASSWGHITGELFF. The CDR3 DNA is TGTGCCAGCAGCTGGGGACATATCACCGGGGAGCTGTTTTTT. V is TRBV5-6 and J is TRBJ2-2, with D possibly TRBD1 on 6 matching bases. The CDR3 spans 14 residues. CDR1 and CDR2 (germline): SGHDT, YYEEEE. The germline V and J ends were trimmed by 3 bases and 4 bases, with 10 bases remaining between them.

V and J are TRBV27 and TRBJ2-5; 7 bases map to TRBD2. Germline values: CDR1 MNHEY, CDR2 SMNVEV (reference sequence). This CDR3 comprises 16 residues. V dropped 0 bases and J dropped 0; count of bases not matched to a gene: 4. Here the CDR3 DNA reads TGTGCCAGCAGTTTATCCGGGGGGAGGAACCAAGAGACCCAGTACTTC. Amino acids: CASSLSGGRNQETQYF.

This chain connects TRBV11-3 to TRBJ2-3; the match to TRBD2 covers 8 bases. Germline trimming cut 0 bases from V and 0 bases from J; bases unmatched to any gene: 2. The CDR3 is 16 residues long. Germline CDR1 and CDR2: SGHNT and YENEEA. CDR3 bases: TGTGCCAGCAGCTTAGATACGGGGGGGAGCACAGATACGCAGTATTTT. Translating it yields CASSLDTGGSTDTQYF. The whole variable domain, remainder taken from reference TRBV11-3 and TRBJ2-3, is EAGVVQSPRYKIIEKKQPVAFWCNPISGHNTLYWYLQNLGQGPELLIRYENEEAVDDSQLPKDRFSAERLKGVDSTLKIQPAELGDSAVYLCASSLDTGGSTDTQYFGPGTRLTVL.

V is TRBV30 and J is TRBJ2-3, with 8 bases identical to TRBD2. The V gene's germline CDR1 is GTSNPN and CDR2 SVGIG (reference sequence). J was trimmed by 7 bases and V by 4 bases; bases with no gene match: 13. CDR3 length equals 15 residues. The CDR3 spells CAWKVGSGGVNTQYF. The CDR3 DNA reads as TGTGCCTGGAAAGTAGGGTCCGGGGGGGTAAATACGCAGTATTTT.

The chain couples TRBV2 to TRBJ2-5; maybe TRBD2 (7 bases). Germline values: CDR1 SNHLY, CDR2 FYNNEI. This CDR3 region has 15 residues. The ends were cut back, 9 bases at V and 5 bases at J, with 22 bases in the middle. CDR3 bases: TGTGCCAGACGAGGGGGAGGGATCGATCCGGAGACCCAGTACTTC. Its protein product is CARRGGGIDPETQYF.

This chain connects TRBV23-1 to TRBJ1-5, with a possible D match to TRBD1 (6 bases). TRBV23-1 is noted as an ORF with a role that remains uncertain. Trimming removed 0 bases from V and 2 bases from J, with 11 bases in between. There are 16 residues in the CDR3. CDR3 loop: CASSQSRGNGNQPQHF. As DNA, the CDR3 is TGCGCCAGCAGTCAATCGAGGGGGAACGGCAATCAGCCCCAGCATTTT.

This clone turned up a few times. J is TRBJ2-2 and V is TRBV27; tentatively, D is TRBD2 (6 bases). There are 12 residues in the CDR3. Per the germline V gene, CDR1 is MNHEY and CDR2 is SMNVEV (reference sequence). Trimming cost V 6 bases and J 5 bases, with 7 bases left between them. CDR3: CASRGGTGELFF. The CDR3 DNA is TGTGCCAGCAGGGGAGGAACCGGGGAGCTGTTTTTT.

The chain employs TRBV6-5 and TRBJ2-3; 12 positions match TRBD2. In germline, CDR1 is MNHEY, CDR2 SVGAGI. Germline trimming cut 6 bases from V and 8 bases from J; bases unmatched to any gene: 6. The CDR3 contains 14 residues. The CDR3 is CASSPGLAGPTQYF. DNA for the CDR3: TGTGCCAGCAGCCCCGGACTAGCGGGACCTACGCAGTATTTT.

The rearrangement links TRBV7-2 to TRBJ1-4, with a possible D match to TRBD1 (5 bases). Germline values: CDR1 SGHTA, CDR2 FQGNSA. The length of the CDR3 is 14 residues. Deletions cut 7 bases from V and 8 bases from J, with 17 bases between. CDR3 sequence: CASTPTGTTEKLFF. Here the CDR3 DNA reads TGTGCCAGCACCCCGACCGGGACCACCGAAAAACTGTTTTTT.

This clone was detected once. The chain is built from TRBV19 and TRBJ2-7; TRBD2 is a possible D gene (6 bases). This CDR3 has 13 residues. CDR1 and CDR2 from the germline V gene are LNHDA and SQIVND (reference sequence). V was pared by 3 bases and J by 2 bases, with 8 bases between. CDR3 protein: CASSIREPYEQYF. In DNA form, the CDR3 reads TGTGCCAGTAGTATTCGGGAGCCCTACGAGCAGTACTTC.

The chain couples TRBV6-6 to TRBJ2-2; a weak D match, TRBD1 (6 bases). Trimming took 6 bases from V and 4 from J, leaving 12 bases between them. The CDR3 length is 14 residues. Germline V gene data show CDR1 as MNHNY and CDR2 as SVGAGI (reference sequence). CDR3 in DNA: TGTGCCAGCAGACCCGGGACAATCACCGGGGAGCTGTTTTTT. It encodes CASRPGTITGELFF.

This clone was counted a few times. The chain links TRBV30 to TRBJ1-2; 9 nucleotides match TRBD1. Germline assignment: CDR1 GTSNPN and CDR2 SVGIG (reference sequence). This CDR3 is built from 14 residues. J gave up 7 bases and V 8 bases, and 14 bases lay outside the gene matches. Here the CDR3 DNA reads TGTGCCCGAAGGTCTATGGGACAGGGCCTTGGCTACACCTTC. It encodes CARRSMGQGLGYTF. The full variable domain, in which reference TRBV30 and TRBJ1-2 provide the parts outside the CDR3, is SQTIHQWPATLVQPVGSPLSLECTVEGTSNPNLYWYRQAAGRGLQLLFYSVGIGQISSEVPQNLSASRPQDRQFILSSKKLLLSDSGFYLCARRSMGQGLGYTFGSGTRLTVV.

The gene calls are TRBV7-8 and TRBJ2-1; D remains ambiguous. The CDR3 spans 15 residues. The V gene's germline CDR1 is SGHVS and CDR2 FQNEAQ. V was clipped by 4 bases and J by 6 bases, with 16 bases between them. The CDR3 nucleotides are TGTGCCAGCAGCTACGTAAGCATGTATGGCAATGAGCAGTTCTTC. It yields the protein CASSYVSMYGNEQFF.

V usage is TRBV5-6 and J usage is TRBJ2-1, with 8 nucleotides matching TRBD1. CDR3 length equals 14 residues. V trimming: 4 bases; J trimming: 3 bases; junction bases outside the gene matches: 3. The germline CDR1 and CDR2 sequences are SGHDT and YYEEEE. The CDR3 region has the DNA TGTGCCAGCAGCGTTGGGACAGGCTACAATGAGCAGTTCTTC. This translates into CASSVGTGYNEQFF. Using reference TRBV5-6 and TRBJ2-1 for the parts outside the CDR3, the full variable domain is DAGVTQSPTHLIKTRGQQVTLRCSPKSGHDTVSWYQQALGQGPQFIFQYYEEEERQRGNFPDRFSGHQFPNYSSELNVNALLLGDSALYLCASSVGTGYNEQFFGPGTRLTVL.

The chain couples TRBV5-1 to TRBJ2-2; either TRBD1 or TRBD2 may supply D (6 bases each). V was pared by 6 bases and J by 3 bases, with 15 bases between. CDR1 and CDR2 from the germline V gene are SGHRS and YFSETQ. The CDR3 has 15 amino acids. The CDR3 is CASIEGDWDTGELFF. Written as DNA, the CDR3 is TGCGCCAGCATTGAGGGGGACTGGGACACCGGGGAGCTGTTTTTT. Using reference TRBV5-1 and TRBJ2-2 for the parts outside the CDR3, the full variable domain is KAGVTQTPRYLIKTRGQQVTLSCSPISGHRSVSWYQQTPGQGLQFLFEYFSETQRNKGNFPGRFSGRQFSNSRSEMNVSTLELGDSALYLCASIEGDWDTGELFFGEGSRLTVL.

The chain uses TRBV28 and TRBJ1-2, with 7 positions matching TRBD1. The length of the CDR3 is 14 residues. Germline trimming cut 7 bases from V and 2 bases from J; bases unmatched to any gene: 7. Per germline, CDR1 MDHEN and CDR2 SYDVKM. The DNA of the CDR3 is TGTGCCAGCATCCAGGGGGAGGGGAACTATGGCTACACCTTC. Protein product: CASIQGEGNYGYTF.

The CDR3 nucleotides are TGTGCCAGCAGCTTATACGAGCGGGAGACCCAGTACTTC. Encoded protein: CASSLYERETQYF. The chain recombines TRBV7-2 with TRBJ2-5, with D possibly matching TRBD2 (5 bases). V lost 2 bases and J lost 5, with 9 bases in between. This CDR3 has 13 amino acids. CDR1 and CDR2 from the germline V gene are SGHTA and FQGNSA.

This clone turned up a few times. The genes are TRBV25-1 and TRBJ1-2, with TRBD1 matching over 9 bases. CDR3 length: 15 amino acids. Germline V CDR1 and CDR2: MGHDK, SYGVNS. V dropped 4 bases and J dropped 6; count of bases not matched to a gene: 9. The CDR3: CASSVVTGGRDGYTF. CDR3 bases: TGTGCCAGCAGTGTCGTGACAGGGGGGCGCGATGGCTACACCTTC.

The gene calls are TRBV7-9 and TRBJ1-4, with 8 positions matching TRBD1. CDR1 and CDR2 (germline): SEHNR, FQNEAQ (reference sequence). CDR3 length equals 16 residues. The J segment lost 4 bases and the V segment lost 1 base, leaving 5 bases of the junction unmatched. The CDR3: CASSLVVGQVNEKLFF. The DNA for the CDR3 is TGTGCCAGCAGCTTAGTAGTGGGACAGGTTAATGAAAAACTGTTTTTT. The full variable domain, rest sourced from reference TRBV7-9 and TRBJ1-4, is DTGVSQNPRHKITKRGQNVTFRCDPISEHNRLYWYRQTLGQGPEFLTYFQNEAQLEKSRLLSDRFSAERPKGSFSTLEIQRTEQGDSAMYLCASSLVVGQVNEKLFFGSGTQLSVL.

The CDR3 loop reads CASSQVGPTGLPGELFF. DNA of the CDR3: TGCGCCAGCAGCCAAGTTGGGCCAACAGGGCTACCCGGGGAGCTGTTTTTT. This sequence joins TRBV4-3 and TRBJ2-2; tentatively, D is TRBD1 (6 bases). This CDR3 is 17 amino acids long. The germline V gene encodes CDR1 LGHNA and CDR2 YSLEER. Trimming took 1 base from V and 6 from J, leaving 18 bases between them.

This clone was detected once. The CDR3 region has the DNA TGTGCCAGCAACCTACAGGGGTCGAACACTGAAGCTTTCTTT. The encoded protein is CASNLQGSNTEAFF. The chain is built from TRBV6-6 and TRBJ1-1; 7 bases align to TRBD1. The junction had 6 bases not matched to a gene; V was cut back by 7 bases and J by 1 base. Germline V gene data show CDR1 as MNHNY and CDR2 as SVGAGI (reference sequence). The CDR3 sequence is 14 residues long.

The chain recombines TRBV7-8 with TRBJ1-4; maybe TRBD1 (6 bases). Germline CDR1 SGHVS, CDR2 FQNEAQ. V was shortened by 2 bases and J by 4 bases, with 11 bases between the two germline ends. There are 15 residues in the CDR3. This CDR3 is CASSLTGLVNEKLFF. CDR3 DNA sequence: TGTGCCAGCAGCTTAACAGGGTTGGTTAATGAAAAACTGTTTTTT.